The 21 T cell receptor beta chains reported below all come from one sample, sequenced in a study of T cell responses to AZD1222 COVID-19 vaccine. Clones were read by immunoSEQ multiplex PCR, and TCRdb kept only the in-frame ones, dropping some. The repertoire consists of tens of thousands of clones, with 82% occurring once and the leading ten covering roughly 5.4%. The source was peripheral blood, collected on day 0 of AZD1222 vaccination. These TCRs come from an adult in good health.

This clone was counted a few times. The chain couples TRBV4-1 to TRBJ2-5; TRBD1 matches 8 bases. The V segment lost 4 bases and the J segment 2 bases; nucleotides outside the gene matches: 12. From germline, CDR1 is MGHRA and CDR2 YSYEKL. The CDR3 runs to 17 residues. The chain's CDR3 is CASSPIGQGEGQETQYF. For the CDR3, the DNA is TGCGCCAGCAGCCCCATAGGACAGGGAGAGGGGCAAGAGACCCAGTACTTC.

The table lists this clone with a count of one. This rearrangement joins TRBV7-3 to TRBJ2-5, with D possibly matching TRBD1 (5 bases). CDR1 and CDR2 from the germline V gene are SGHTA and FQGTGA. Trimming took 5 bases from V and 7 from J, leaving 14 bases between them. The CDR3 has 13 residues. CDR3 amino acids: CASSQTELGTQYF. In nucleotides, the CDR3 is TGTGCCAGCAGCCAGACAGAACTGGGGACCCAGTACTTC.

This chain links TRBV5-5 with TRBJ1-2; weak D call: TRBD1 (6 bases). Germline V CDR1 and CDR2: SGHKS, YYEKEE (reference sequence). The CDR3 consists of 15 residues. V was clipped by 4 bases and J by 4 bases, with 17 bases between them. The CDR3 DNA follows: TGTGCCAGCAGCCCTCAAGGGGGAAAGGGCTATGGCTACACCTTC. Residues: CASSPQGGKGYGYTF.

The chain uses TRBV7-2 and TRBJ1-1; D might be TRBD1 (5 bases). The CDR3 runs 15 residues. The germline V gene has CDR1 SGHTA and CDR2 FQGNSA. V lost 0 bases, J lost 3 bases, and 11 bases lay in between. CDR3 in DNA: TGTGCCAGCAGCTTAGCGGGGGGAAGACACACTGAAGCTTTCTTT. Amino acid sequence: CASSLAGGRHTEAFF.

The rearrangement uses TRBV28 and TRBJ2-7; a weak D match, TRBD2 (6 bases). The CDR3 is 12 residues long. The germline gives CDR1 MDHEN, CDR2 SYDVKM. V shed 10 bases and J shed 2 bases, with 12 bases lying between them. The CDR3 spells CATGTYPYEQYF. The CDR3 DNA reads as TGTGCCACCGGGACTTACCCCTACGAGCAGTACTTC.

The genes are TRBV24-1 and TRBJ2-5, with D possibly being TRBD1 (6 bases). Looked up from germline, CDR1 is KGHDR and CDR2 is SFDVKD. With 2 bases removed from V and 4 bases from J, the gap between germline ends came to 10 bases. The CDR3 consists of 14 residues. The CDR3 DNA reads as TGTGCCACCAGTGATTCAGGGGTTCGAGAGACCCAGTACTTC. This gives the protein CATSDSGVRETQYF.

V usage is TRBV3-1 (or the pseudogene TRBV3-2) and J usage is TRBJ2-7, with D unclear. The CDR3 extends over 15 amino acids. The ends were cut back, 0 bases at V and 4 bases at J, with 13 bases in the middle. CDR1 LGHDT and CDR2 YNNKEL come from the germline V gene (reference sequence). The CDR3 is CASSQDPLGLYEQYF. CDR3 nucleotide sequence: TGTGCCAGCAGCCAAGACCCTTTAGGGCTATACGAGCAGTACTTC.

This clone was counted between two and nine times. The CDR3: CASSEGTGAPGEQYF. The CDR3, as DNA: TGTGCCAGCAGTGAAGGGACAGGGGCGCCCGGGGAGCAGTACTTC. The rearrangement uses TRBV2 and TRBJ2-7; 9 nucleotides align to TRBD1. Germline-derived CDR1 and CDR2 are SNHLY and FYNNEI. The CDR3 is 15 residues long. The V segment lost 1 base and the J segment 7 bases; nucleotides outside the gene matches: 8.

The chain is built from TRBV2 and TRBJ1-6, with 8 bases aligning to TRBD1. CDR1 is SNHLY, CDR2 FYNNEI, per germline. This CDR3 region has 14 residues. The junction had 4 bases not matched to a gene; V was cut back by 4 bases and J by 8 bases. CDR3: CASSADRGYSPLHF. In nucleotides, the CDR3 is TGTGCCAGCAGTGCAGACAGGGGATATTCACCCCTCCACTTT.

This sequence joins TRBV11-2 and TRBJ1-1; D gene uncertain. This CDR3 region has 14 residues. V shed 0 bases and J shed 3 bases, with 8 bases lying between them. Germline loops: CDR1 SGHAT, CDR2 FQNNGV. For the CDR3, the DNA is TGTGCCAGCAGCTTAGATCCCGGGGACACTGAAGCTTTCTTT. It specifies CASSLDPGDTEAFF.

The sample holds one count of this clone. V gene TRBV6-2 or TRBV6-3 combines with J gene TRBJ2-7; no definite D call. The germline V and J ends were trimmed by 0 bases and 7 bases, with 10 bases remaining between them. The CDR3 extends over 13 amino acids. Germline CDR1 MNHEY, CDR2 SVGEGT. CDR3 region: CASSYSTGWEQYF. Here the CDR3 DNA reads TGTGCCAGCAGTTACTCGACGGGCTGGGAGCAGTACTTC.

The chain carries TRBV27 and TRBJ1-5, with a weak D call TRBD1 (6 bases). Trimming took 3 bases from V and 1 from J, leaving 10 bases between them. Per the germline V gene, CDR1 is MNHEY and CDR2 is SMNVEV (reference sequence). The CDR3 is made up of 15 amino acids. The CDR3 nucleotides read TGTGCCAGCAGTTTCACCCAGGGGAGCAATCAGCCCCAGCATTTT. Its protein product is CASSFTQGSNQPQHF.

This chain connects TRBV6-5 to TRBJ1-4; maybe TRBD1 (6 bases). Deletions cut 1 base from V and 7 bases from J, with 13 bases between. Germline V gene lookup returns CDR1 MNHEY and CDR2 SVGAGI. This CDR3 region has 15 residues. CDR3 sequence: CASSYYRVAREKLFF. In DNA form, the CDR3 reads TGTGCCAGCAGTTACTACAGGGTAGCTCGTGAAAAACTGTTTTTT.

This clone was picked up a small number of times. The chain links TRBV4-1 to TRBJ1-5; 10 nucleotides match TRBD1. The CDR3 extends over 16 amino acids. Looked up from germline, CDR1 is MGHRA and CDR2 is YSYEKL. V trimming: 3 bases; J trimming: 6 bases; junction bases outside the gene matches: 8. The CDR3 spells CASSQTGGQGSQPQHF. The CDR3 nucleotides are TGCGCCAGCAGCCAGACGGGGGGACAGGGGTCTCAGCCCCAGCATTTT.

CDR3 coding DNA: TGTGCCACCAGCAGAGATCTGGGCAATCAGCCCCAGCATTTT. Protein sequence: CATSRDLGNQPQHF. The gene calls are TRBV15 and TRBJ1-5; no clear D gene. CDR1 LNHNV and CDR2 YYDKDF come from the germline V gene (reference sequence). V lost 0 bases, J lost 2 bases, and 5 bases lay in between. The CDR3 loop spans 14 amino acids. Combining the CDR3 with reference TRBV15 and TRBJ1-5 gives the whole variable domain DAMVIQNPRYQVTQFGKPVTLSCSQTLNHNVMYWYQQKSSQAPKLLFHYYDKDFNNEADTPDNFQSRRPNTSFCFLDIRSPGLGDTAMYLCATSRDLGNQPQHFGDGTRLSIL.

CDR3 sequence (DNA): TGTGCCAGCAGTTACCAGTCTCCCCTCCACTTT. Translation gives CASSYQSPLHF. The chain carries TRBV6-6 and TRBJ1-6, with D unresolved. V lost 2 bases to trimming and J lost 13 bases, with 6 bases between them. CDR1 is MNHNY and CDR2 is SVGAGI in the germline V gene (reference sequence). The CDR3 covers 11 residues.

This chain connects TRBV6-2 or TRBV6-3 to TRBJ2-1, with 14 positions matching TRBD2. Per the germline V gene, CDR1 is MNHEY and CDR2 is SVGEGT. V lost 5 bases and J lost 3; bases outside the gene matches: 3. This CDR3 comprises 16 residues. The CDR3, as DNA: TGTGCCAGCAGTAGGACTAGCGGGGGGCTCTACAATGAGCAGTTCTTC. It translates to CASSRTSGGLYNEQFF.

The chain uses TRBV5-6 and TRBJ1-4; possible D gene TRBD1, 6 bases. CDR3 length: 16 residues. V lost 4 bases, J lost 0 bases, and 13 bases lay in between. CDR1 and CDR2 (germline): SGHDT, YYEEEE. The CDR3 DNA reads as TGTGCCAGCAGCCACACAGGGCAAACAACTAATGAAAAACTGTTTTTT. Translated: CASSHTGQTTNEKLFF.

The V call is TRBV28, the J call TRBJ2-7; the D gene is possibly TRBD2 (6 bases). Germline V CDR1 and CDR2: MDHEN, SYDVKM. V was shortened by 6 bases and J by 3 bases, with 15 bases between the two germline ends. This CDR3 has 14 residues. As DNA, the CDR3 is TGTGCCAGCAGCCTCCGGGACTCCTACTACGAGCAGTACTTC. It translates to CASSLRDSYYEQYF.

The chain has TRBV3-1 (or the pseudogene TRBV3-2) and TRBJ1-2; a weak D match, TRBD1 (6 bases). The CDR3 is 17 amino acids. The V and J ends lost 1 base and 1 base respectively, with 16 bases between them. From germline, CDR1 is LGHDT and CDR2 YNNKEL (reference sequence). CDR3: CASSQGAKGQFNYGYTF. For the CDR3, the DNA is TGTGCCAGCAGCCAAGGGGCTAAGGGACAATTTAACTATGGCTACACCTTC.

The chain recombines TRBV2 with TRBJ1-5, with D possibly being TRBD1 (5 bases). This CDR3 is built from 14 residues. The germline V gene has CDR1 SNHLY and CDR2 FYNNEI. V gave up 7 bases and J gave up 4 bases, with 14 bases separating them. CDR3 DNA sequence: TGTGCCAGCAACCGAGGGGCGGCGAATCAGCCCCAGCATTTT. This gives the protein CASNRGAANQPQHF.